This T cell receptor (beta chain) emerged from a study of technical replicates of blood from a few donors. This clone was detected only once. The protocol was immunoSEQ multiplex PCR, while the TCRdb copy is restricted to in-frame clones and leaves out a portion. The sample yields 70,000 to 95,000 clones, roughly 94% seen once. The CDR3 runs 15 residues. V shed 8 bases and J 5 bases; nucleotides not matched to a gene: 14. Germline-derived CDR1 and CDR2 are GTSNPN and SVGIG (reference sequence). This chain uses TRBV30 with TRBJ2-5; 10 positions match TRBD2. Source material: T cells isolated from PBMCs. The sequence was collected from a human donor in good health. CDR3: CARSTSGEGGETQYF. CDR3 DNA sequence: TGTGCCCGATCCACTAGCGGGGAGGGGGGGGAGACCCAGTACTTC.